These T cell receptor beta chains were read from a single sample in a study of cytomegalovirus exposure and HLA in healthy donors. The protocol was immunoSEQ multiplex PCR, while the TCRdb copy is restricted to in-frame clones and leaves out a portion. The sample holds about 170,000 clones, roughly 70% seen once. Sequenced: PBMCs. These receptors were obtained from a girl aged 5-17 years in good health and CMV-seronegative. Both conserved end residues are part of each CDR3. D genes are given only for firm matches. Size is stated for part of the rows, as once, few or many counts, or as a class when the clone is expanded.

size: -
J: TRBJ2-3
D: TRBD2
V: TRBV14
CDR3: CASNQRGGSTDTQYF
DNA: TGTGCCAGCAACCAGCGCGGGGGGTCCACAGATACGCAGTATTTT

size: -
J: TRBJ1-2
D: TRBD1
V: TRBV19
CDR3: CASKTGDTNYGYTF
DNA: TGTGCCAGTAAGACAGGGGACACTAACTATGGCTACACCTTC

size: -
J: TRBJ1-2
D: -
V: TRBV9
CDR3: CASSAPGSLYGYTF
DNA: TGTGCCAGCAGCGCCCCCGGGTCTCTCTATGGCTACACCTTC

size: -
J: TRBJ2-7
D: TRBD2
V: TRBV19
CDR3: CASSITRGDSYEQYF
DNA: TGTGCCAGTAGTATTACCCGGGGGGACTCCTACGAGCAGTACTTC

size: -
J: TRBJ1-2
D: -
V: TRBV5-1
CDR3: CASSSNRVGGYTF
DNA: TGCGCCAGCAGCTCCAACAGGGTTGGCGGCTACACCTTC

size: -
J: TRBJ2-3
D: -
V: TRBV6-5
CDR3: CASRHSGGFENTQYF
DNA: TGTGCCAGCAGACACTCAGGAGGGTTCGAGAATACGCAGTATTTT

size: -
J: TRBJ2-2
D: -
V: TRBV19
CDR3: CASSIGQDTGELFF
DNA: TGTGCCAGTAGTATTGGCCAGGACACCGGGGAGCTGTTTTTT

size: -
J: TRBJ2-7
D: TRBD2
V: TRBV4-2
CDR3: CASSQDGGGPEEQYF
DNA: TGTGCCAGCAGCCAAGATGGGGGAGGGCCGGAGGAGCAGTACTTC

size: -
J: TRBJ1-3
D: -
V: TRBV19
CDR3: CASSILGNTIYF
DNA: TGTGCCAGTAGTATCCTGGGAAACACCATATATTTT

size: -
J: TRBJ1-5
D: TRBD1
V: TRBV25-1
CDR3: CASSSSLGQSNQPQHF
DNA: TGTGCCAGCAGTTCGTCTTTGGGACAGAGCAATCAGCCCCAGCATTTT

size: -
J: TRBJ2-7
D: -
V: TRBV5-4
CDR3: CASSPSGHPGDEQYF
DNA: TGTGCCAGCAGCCCTTCGGGACACCCCGGGGACGAGCAGTACTTC

size: -
J: TRBJ1-2
D: -
V: TRBV6-5
CDR3: CASSSRGGSNYGYTF
DNA: TGTGCCAGCAGCTCTCGAGGAGGGTCTAACTATGGCTACACCTTC

size: -
J: TRBJ1-6
D: TRBD1
V: TRBV6-5
CDR3: CASSYSTLDRHSPLHF
DNA: TGTGCCAGCAGTTATTCGACCTTGGACAGGCACTCACCCCTCCACTTT

size: -
J: TRBJ1-5
D: -
V: TRBV6-6
CDR3: CASSAPAGLYQPQHF
DNA: TGTGCCAGCAGTGCCCCTGCAGGGTTGTATCAGCCCCAGCATTTT

size: -
J: TRBJ1-4
D: TRBD1
V: TRBV5-1
CDR3: CASSLGQGWGYEKLFF
DNA: TGCGCCAGCAGCCTGGGACAGGGGTGGGGATATGAAAAACTGTTTTTT

size: -
J: TRBJ1-2
D: TRBD1
V: TRBV15
CDR3: CATAQGVIPYGYTF
DNA: TGTGCCACCGCCCAGGGGGTCATCCCCTATGGCTACACCTTC

size: -
J: TRBJ2-7
D: -
V: TRBV27
CDR3: CATGGAYEQYF
DNA: TGTGCCACCGGCGGCGCCTACGAGCAGTACTTC

size: few
J: TRBJ2-1
D: TRBD2
V: TRBV9
CDR3: CASSAGLAEYNEQFF
DNA: TGTGCCAGCAGCGCGGGACTAGCGGAATACAATGAGCAGTTCTTC

size: -
J: TRBJ2-7
D: -
V: TRBV30
CDR3: CAWVNRVLPYEQYF
DNA: TGTGCCTGGGTAAACCGGGTTCTTCCCTACGAGCAGTACTTC

size: -
J: TRBJ1-2
D: -
V: TRBV20-1
CDR3: CMADYGYTF
DNA: TGCATGGCGGACTATGGCTACACCTTC

size: -
J: TRBJ2-3
D: -
V: TRBV15
CDR3: CATSRDQRVADTQYF
DNA: TGTGCCACCAGCAGAGACCAGCGAGTGGCAGATACGCAGTATTTT

size: -
J: TRBJ1-6
D: -
V: TRBV6-4
CDR3: CANYPQGLGSPLHF
DNA: TGTGCCAATTACCCTCAGGGCCTAGGGTCACCCCTCCACTTT

size: -
J: TRBJ1-1
D: TRBD1
V: TRBV7-9
CDR3: CASSLAHRQGAFF
DNA: TGTGCCAGCAGCTTAGCGCACAGACAGGGAGCTTTCTTT

size: -
J: TRBJ1-6
D: -
V: TRBV4-2
CDR3: CASSPDSENSPLHF
DNA: TGTGCCAGCAGCCCTGACTCGGAGAATTCACCCCTCCACTTT